This TCR beta chain was recovered during a study of shared clonotypes between healthy human individuals. Overall study: CD8 memory received one plate per donor, CD8 naive two, CD4 memory three and CD4 naive three. Findings of the study overall: Sharing of clonotypes among donors was expected to vary with sequencing depth.

Of note for this clone: The target antigen is unknown.

Every subset had its genomic DNA shared out evenly among several immunoSEQ plates. Libraries were prepared by immunoSEQ multiplex PCR; TCRdb keeps only in-frame clonotypes and omits some of them. This table has around 1 million clones, over 60% appearing once. Germline CDR1 reads MNHEY; CDR2 reads SMNVEV (reference sequence). Unmatched junction bases numbered 10, after V lost 0 bases and J lost 10 bases. The CDR3 runs to 17 residues. Sequenced sample: memory CD4+ T cells sorted from blood. Subset denoted: CD45RA-negative fraction. The receptor comes from a man between 18 and 35 years old in good health. This sequence joins TRBV27 and TRBJ2-3; 13 nucleotides agree with TRBD2. CDR3 protein: CASSLSGTSGTQTPQYF. The CDR3 nucleotides are TGTGCCAGCAGTTTATCCGGGACTAGCGGGACCCAAACCCCGCAGTATTTT.